This T cell receptor (beta chain) was found in a study of tumor and adjacent non-tumor tissue in lung cancer. Study-wide results and caveats: TCR diversity was significantly greater in tumor than normal lung tissue. Normal lung showed higher cumulative top 100 clone frequency than tumor.

A word on this clonotype: As yet, its antigen is unknown. A clone one base away is much larger, so this may be a read error.

No cell sorting was done before RNA was extracted from the tissue. Between August and November 2014, newly diagnosed, chemotherapy-naive lung cancer patients underwent thoracic surgery in China. Three rounds of nested PCR, following a modified ARM-PCR protocol, produced the TCRbeta library. TCRdb analysed the multiplex PCR reads with MiXCR anew, one entry per CDR3 protein. The sample holds 90,000 to 130,000 distinct CDR3 sequences; approximately 80% are singletons and the top ten take 20% to 25%. Sequenced: lung tumor tissue. This TCR was recovered from a man between 65 and 85 years old with non-small cell lung cancer.

CDR3 region: CASRGVKNTQYF. CDR3 in DNA: TGTGCCAGCAGGGGGGTCAAAAACACTCAGTACTTC. The V call is TRBV6-1, the J call TRBJ2-4; D is tentatively TRBD1 or TRBD2 (5 bases each). The CDR3 has 12 amino acids. CDR1 and CDR2 (germline): MNHNS, SASEGT.